The 6 T cell receptor beta chains reported below all come from one sample, sequenced in a study of shared clonotypes between healthy human individuals. Produced via immunoSEQ multiplex PCR; TCRdb's table is partial and in-frame only. The data hold fewer than 3 million clones, with 85% to 95% observed a single time. The specimen was naive CD4+ T cells from PBMCs. The subset denotes: CD45RA+ positively selected. These receptors originate from a man between 18 and 35 years old in good health. Some clones in this sample may be carry-over from other donors' samples.

The chain has TRBV7-2 and TRBJ1-3; D uncertain. Trimming pared 2 bases from V and 0 bases from J, leaving 11 bases between. In germline, CDR1 is SGHTA, CDR2 FQGNSA. The CDR3 is made up of 16 amino acids. This CDR3 reads CASSLFRGVSGNTIYF. CDR3 in DNA: TGTGCCAGCAGCTTATTTCGTGGCGTCTCTGGAAACACCATATATTTT.

Notes on this clone: Other nucleotide sequences in the sample specify the same CDR3. The chain combines TRBV11-2 with TRBJ2-5, with D perhaps TRBD2 (6 bases). Between the trimmed V and J ends, which lost 4 bases and 1 base, there was a span of 7 bases. The CDR3 is 13 residues long. Germline lookup yields CDR1 SGHAT and CDR2 FQNNGV. The CDR3 DNA reads TGTGCCAGCAGCTCGGGACTCCAAGAGACCCAGTACTTC. Translation: CASSSGLQETQYF.

This clone showed up just a few times. The chain carries TRBV4-2 and TRBJ1-5; D is ambiguous. The germline gives CDR1 LGHNA, CDR2 YNFKEQ. This CDR3 is built from 14 residues. V lost 1 base, J lost 3 bases, and 7 bases lay in between. The CDR3 DNA follows: TGTGCCAGCAGCCAAGTTTTAAACAATCAGCCCCAGCATTTT. Its protein product is CASSQVLNNQPQHF.

The chain couples TRBV5-1 to TRBJ2-2; 7 bases align to TRBD2. The CDR3 is 17 residues long. Germline CDR1 and CDR2: SGHRS and YFSETQ. J gave up 2 bases and V 6 bases, and 13 bases lay outside the gene matches. The CDR3 region is CASKEGWAGVNTGELFF. CDR3 coding DNA: TGCGCCAGCAAGGAGGGTTGGGCGGGAGTTAACACCGGGGAGCTGTTTTTT.

This clone was recorded a few times. The V call is TRBV10-3, the J call TRBJ2-2; TRBD1 agrees at 8 bases. J gave up 0 bases and V 0 bases, and 6 bases lay outside the gene matches. CDR3 size: 18 residues. From germline, CDR1 is ENHRY and CDR2 SYGVKD. CDR3 loop: CAISESSGGPANTGELFF. The CDR3 DNA is TGTGCCATCAGTGAGTCCTCAGGGGGCCCCGCGAACACCGGGGAGCTGTTTTTT.

The V gene is TRBV28, the J gene TRBJ2-5; 7 positions match TRBD2. Germline values: CDR1 MDHEN, CDR2 SYDVKM. J lost 4 bases, V lost 6 bases, and 8 bases had no gene match. This CDR3 has 14 residues. CDR3 DNA: TGTGCCAGCAGATCTCGGGGAGGGAGAGAGACCCAGTACTTC. This translates into CASRSRGGRETQYF. Looking up the rest from reference TRBV28 and TRBJ2-5 gives the full variable domain: DVKVTQSSRYLVKRTGEKVFLECVQDMDHENMFWYRQDPGLGLRLIYFSYDVKMKEKGDIPEGYSVSREKKERFSLILESASTNQTSMYLCASRSRGGRETQYFGPGTRLLVL.